The 20 T cell receptor beta chains below were found in one sample sequenced in a study of blood T cell repertoires in COVID-19. Generated by immunoSEQ multiplex PCR, the TCRdb table keeps only in-frame clones and is missing some. The sample has around 220,000 clones, about 80% seen once. What was sequenced was peripheral blood. Every receptor here comes from a woman of 80 years or more with COVID-19, enrolled during active disease.

The V call is TRBV2, the J call TRBJ1-1; the D is unclear. There are 11 residues in the CDR3. V gave up 4 bases and J gave up 6 bases, with 6 bases separating them. Germline V gives CDR1 SNHLY, CDR2 FYNNEI. CDR3 DNA sequence: TGTGCCAGCAGTGTAGTGGCTGAAGCTTTCTTT. Its translation is CASSVVAEAFF.

The rearrangement uses TRBV3-1 (or the pseudogene TRBV3-2) and TRBJ2-3; maybe TRBD2 (6 bases). Trimming stripped 1 base from V and 4 bases from J, with 24 bases between. The CDR3 sequence is 19 residues long. Germline V lookup: CDR1 LGHDT, CDR2 YNNKEL (reference sequence). In nucleotides, the CDR3 is TGTGCCAGCAGCCAAGTAGAGAGATCTTGGCGGGGTGGAGCAGATACGCAGTATTTT. The encoded protein is CASSQVERSWRGGADTQYF.

This chain joins TRBV5-1 and TRBJ1-2, with 8 positions matching TRBD1. The germline V gene encodes CDR1 SGHRS and CDR2 YFSETQ. Losses at the gene ends were 1 base for V and 6 bases for J; bases not matched to a gene: 5. This CDR3 contains 14 residues. CDR3: CASSLTGGGNGYTF. The CDR3, as DNA: TGCGCCAGCAGCTTGACAGGGGGTGGAAATGGCTACACCTTC.

V gene TRBV11-3 combines with J gene TRBJ2-2; D is unresolved. CDR1 is SGHNT and CDR2 is YENEEA in the germline V gene. The CDR3 runs to 13 residues. V lost 5 bases and J lost 6, with 10 bases in between. CDR3 region: CASSRSRAGELFF. CDR3 DNA: TGTGCCAGCAGCCGTAGCCGGGCCGGGGAGCTGTTTTTT. The full variable domain, its missing parts supplied by reference TRBV11-3 and TRBJ2-2, is EAGVVQSPRYKIIEKKQPVAFWCNPISGHNTLYWYLQNLGQGPELLIRYENEEAVDDSQLPKDRFSAERLKGVDSTLKIQPAELGDSAVYLCASSRSRAGELFFGEGSRLTVL.

J is TRBJ1-1 and V is TRBV18; weak D call: TRBD1 (6 bases). Germline CDR1 KGHSH, CDR2 LQKENI. The CDR3 totals 15 residues. The V end lost 3 bases, the J end lost 4 bases, and 15 bases lay between the germline ends. CDR3 DNA sequence: TGTGCCAGCTCACCGAGACAGGAAAGCACCACTGAAGCTTTCTTT. This encodes CASSPRQESTTEAFF.

V usage is TRBV7-8 and J usage is TRBJ1-5; 12 bases line up with TRBD1. CDR1 is SGHVS, CDR2 FQNEAQ, per germline. V was clipped by 5 bases and J by 2 bases; unmatched bases: 7. This CDR3 has 17 amino acids. CDR3 loop: CASSGRDRGRGNQPQHF. CDR3 DNA: TGTGCCAGCAGCGGCCGGGACAGGGGGCGCGGCAATCAGCCCCAGCATTTT.

The chain couples TRBV10-2 to TRBJ1-2; maybe TRBD1 (6 bases). The germline CDR1 and CDR2 sequences are WSHSY and SAAADI. The CDR3 consists of 14 residues. Trimming removed 10 bases from V and 4 bases from J, with 19 bases in between. The CDR3 here is CATSRDMGGYGYTF. The DNA of the CDR3 is TGCGCCACATCCCGGGACATGGGCGGCTATGGCTACACCTTC.

The chain couples TRBV6-6 to TRBJ1-4; TRBD1 is a possible D gene (5 bases). The V and J ends lost 5 bases and 1 base respectively, with 8 bases between them. CDR1 MNHNY and CDR2 SVGAGI come from the germline V gene (reference sequence). The CDR3 runs 14 residues. The DNA of the CDR3 is TGTGCCAGCAGTATTCAGGGAACTAATGAAAAACTGTTTTTT. Translated: CASSIQGTNEKLFF.

This clone has only one observation. V is TRBV5-1 and J is TRBJ1-2; 10 nucleotides match TRBD1. CDR1 is SGHRS and CDR2 is YFSETQ in the germline V gene. V was pared by 3 bases and J by 7 bases, with 12 bases of the junction left unmatched. The CDR3 is 16 residues long. The CDR3 DNA sequence: TGCGCCAGCAGCTCCAGCTCCGGGACAGGGGTTGGTGGCTACACCTTC. It encodes CASSSSSGTGVGGYTF.

The J gene is TRBJ1-1, the V gene TRBV2; D is unresolved. The germline V gene encodes CDR1 SNHLY and CDR2 FYNNEI. Trimming stripped 6 bases from V and 0 bases from J, with 8 bases between. This CDR3 spans 13 amino acids. DNA for the CDR3: TGTGCCAGCAGACATTACGTGAACACTGAAGCTTTCTTT. This translates into CASRHYVNTEAFF. The whole variable domain, remainder taken from reference TRBV2 and TRBJ1-1, is EPEVTQTPSHQVTQMGQEVILRCVPISNHLYFYWYRQILGQKVEFLVSFYNNEISEKSEIFDDQFSVERPDGSNFTLKIRSTKLEDSAMYFCASRHYVNTEAFFGQGTRLTVV.

The V call is TRBV5-1, the J call TRBJ1-2; TRBD1 agrees at 8 bases. The J segment lost 2 bases and the V segment lost 3 bases, leaving 3 bases of the junction unmatched. Per the germline V gene, CDR1 is SGHRS and CDR2 is YFSETQ. This CDR3 spans 14 amino acids. CDR3 protein: CASSWRTGNYGYTF. Written as DNA, the CDR3 is TGCGCCAGCAGCTGGCGGACAGGGAACTATGGCTACACCTTC. The full variable domain, in which reference TRBV5-1 and TRBJ1-2 provide the parts outside the CDR3, is KAGVTQTPRYLIKTRGQQVTLSCSPISGHRSVSWYQQTPGQGLQFLFEYFSETQRNKGNFPGRFSGRQFSNSRSEMNVSTLELGDSALYLCASSWRTGNYGYTFGSGTRLTVV.

This clone was observed a handful of times. The chain is built from TRBV7-6 and TRBJ2-2, with 10 nucleotides matching TRBD2. Germline V gene lookup returns CDR1 SGHVS and CDR2 FNYEAQ. This CDR3 has 15 residues. With V trimmed by 6 bases and J by 5 bases, 6 bases remained unmatched. DNA of the CDR3: TGTGCCAGCAGATACGGGACTAGCGTAACCGGGGAGCTGTTTTTT. This encodes CASRYGTSVTGELFF.

V and J are TRBV29-1 and TRBJ2-1, with a possible D match to TRBD2 (5 bases). Trimming removed 7 bases at V and 0 bases at J, with 13 bases between. The CDR3 spans 14 residues. Germline values: CDR1 SQVTM, CDR2 ANQGSEA. The CDR3 DNA reads as TGCAGCGCGAGGAAGCGGAGCTCCTACAATGAGCAGTTCTTC. Protein: CSARKRSSYNEQFF.

The V and J genes are TRBV3-1 (or the pseudogene TRBV3-2) and TRBJ2-2; no clear D. Germline lookup yields CDR1 LGHDT and CDR2 YNNKEL (reference sequence). The CDR3 consists of 17 residues. Deletions cut 0 bases from V and 3 bases from J, with 14 bases between. The CDR3: CASSQELSPLDTGELFF. The DNA for the CDR3 is TGTGCCAGCAGCCAAGAGTTGAGCCCTCTCGACACCGGGGAGCTGTTTTTT.

The rearrangement links TRBV11-2 to TRBJ1-5; D call uncertain. Germline values: CDR1 SGHAT, CDR2 FQNNGV. The CDR3 has 12 amino acids. V was cut by 1 base and J by 6 bases, with 4 bases left in between. CDR3 sequence reads: CASSLVGQPQHF. CDR3 DNA: TGTGCCAGCAGCTTAGTCGGTCAGCCCCAGCATTTT.

The CDR3 is CASSQQVSDTDTQYF. The CDR3 nucleotides are TGTGCCAGCTCACAACAGGTTTCTGACACAGATACGCAGTATTTT. The rearrangement links TRBV18 to TRBJ2-3; D is possibly TRBD1 (5 bases). Germline V gene sequence: CDR1 KGHSH, CDR2 LQKENI. V lost 4 bases to trimming and J lost 2 bases, with 13 bases between them. CDR3 length equals 15 residues.

This chain links TRBV7-9 with TRBJ2-1; 7 bases are shared with TRBD2. This CDR3 region has 15 residues. The V gene end was trimmed by 0 bases and the J gene end by 2 bases; junction bases not matched to a gene: 1. Germline lookup yields CDR1 SEHNR and CDR2 FQNEAQ (reference sequence). In DNA form, the CDR3 reads TGTGCCAGCAGCTTAGCGGGAGGGACCTACAATGAGCAGTTCTTC. Encoded protein: CASSLAGGTYNEQFF.

The V gene is TRBV7-2, the J gene TRBJ1-3; D is undetermined. V lost 1 base to trimming and J lost 0 bases, with 4 bases between them. Germline-derived CDR1 and CDR2 are SGHTA and FQGNSA. This CDR3 contains 14 residues. Here the CDR3 reads CASSLGHSGNTIYF. CDR3 sequence (DNA): TGTGCCAGCAGCTTAGGGCACTCTGGAAACACCATATATTTT. The variable domain in full, completed from reference TRBV7-2 and TRBJ1-3, reads GAGVSQSPSNKVTEKGKDVELRCDPISGHTALYWYRQSLGQGLEFLIYFQGNSAPDKSGLPSDRFSAERTGGSVSTLTIQRTQQEDSAVYLCASSLGHSGNTIYFGEGSWLTVV.

The J gene is TRBJ1-1, the V gene TRBV5-1, with D maybe TRBD1 (5 bases). Germline V gene data show CDR1 as SGHRS and CDR2 as YFSETQ. Trimming cost V 0 bases and J 1 base, with 13 bases left between them. The length of the CDR3 is 16 residues. The CDR3 bases are TGCGCCAGCAGCTTGGGGCAGGGTGGTTCGAACACTGAAGCTTTCTTT. This encodes CASSLGQGGSNTEAFF.

The J gene is TRBJ1-3, the V gene TRBV6-6; 7 bases agree with TRBD1. There are 15 residues in the CDR3. V lost 8 bases to trimming and J lost 4 bases; unmatched junction nucleotides: 11. The germline V gene has CDR1 MNHNY and CDR2 SVGAGI (reference sequence). CDR3 residues: CASQSVGQKGNTIYF. CDR3 sequence (DNA): TGTGCCAGCCAGTCTGTGGGACAGAAGGGAAACACCATATATTTT.